Listed here are 8 T cell receptor beta chains from one sample, sequenced in a study of blood T cell repertoires in COVID-19 (TCRdb year 2020). To prepare the library, the immunoSEQ multiplex PCR assay was applied. TCRdb holds this immuneACCESS table with in-frame rearrangements only. Some clones are missing; in checked studies, unresolved V genes explain under half, and the rest has no known cause. The sample profile shows 180,000 or so clones; 83% of them were found once. Of the sample, 4.4% falls within the top ten clones. The specimen sequenced was PBMCs or T cells enriched from blood (not recorded which). The origin of the receptors is a woman aged 50 to 60 who had recovered from COVID-19.

The V and J genes are TRBV3-1 (or the pseudogene TRBV3-2) and TRBJ2-4; D perhaps matches TRBD2 (5 bases). The V end was cut by 3 bases, the J end by 3 bases, with 12 bases between. Germline V CDR1 and CDR2: LGHDT, YNNKEL (reference sequence). There are 15 residues in the CDR3. In DNA form, the CDR3 reads TGTGCCAGCAGCCACTACGGGGTTGACAAAAACATTCAGTACTTC. It encodes CASSHYGVDKNIQYF.

The chain is built from TRBV3-1 (or the pseudogene TRBV3-2) and TRBJ1-5, with a possible D match to TRBD1 (5 bases). The CDR3 runs to 14 residues. CDR1 and CDR2 (germline): LGHDT, YNNKEL (reference sequence). Trimming pared 4 bases from V and 4 bases from J, leaving 11 bases between. CDR3 sequence reads: CASSPQGWNQPQHF. The CDR3, as DNA: TGTGCCAGCAGCCCCCAGGGATGGAATCAGCCCCAGCATTTT.

The chain has TRBV5-1 and TRBJ2-3; 10 bases are shared with TRBD1. The CDR3 extends over 16 amino acids. Trimming took 2 bases from V and 0 from J; bases not matched to a gene: 3. Germline CDR1 is SGHRS and CDR2 is YFSETQ. CDR3 protein: CASSFGTGVSTDTQYF. The CDR3 DNA is TGCGCCAGCAGCTTCGGGACAGGGGTTAGCACAGATACGCAGTATTTT.

V gene TRBV6-5 combines with J gene TRBJ2-1; 9 bases line up with TRBD1. The length of the CDR3 is 14 residues. Germline V gene data show CDR1 as MNHEY and CDR2 as SVGAGI. Trimming removed 3 bases from V and 6 bases from J; junction bases left unmatched: 3. The CDR3 region has the DNA TGTGCCAGCAGTTATGACAGGGGGGTCAATGAGCAGTTCTTC. Translation gives CASSYDRGVNEQFF.

The chain carries TRBV7-2 and TRBJ2-7, with D uncertain. The CDR3 contains 13 residues. Germline V gene lookup returns CDR1 SGHTA and CDR2 FQGNSA. Trimming stripped 4 bases from V and 0 bases from J, with 7 bases between. Here the CDR3 reads CASSYHPSYEQYV. The CDR3, as DNA: TGTGCCAGCAGCTATCATCCCTCCTACGAGCAGTACGTC.

This clone was observed once. V usage is TRBV3-1 (or the pseudogene TRBV3-2) and J usage is TRBJ2-3; 9 nucleotides align to TRBD2. CDR3 length equals 16 residues. J gave up 2 bases and V 3 bases, and 6 bases lay outside the gene matches. Germline CDR1 and CDR2: LGHDT and YNNKEL (reference sequence). The CDR3 sequence: CASSHLSGGFTDTQYF. The CDR3 DNA reads TGTGCCAGCAGCCACCTTAGCGGGGGTTTCACAGATACGCAGTATTTT.

This chain uses TRBV5-1 with TRBJ2-3, with 7 nucleotides matching TRBD2. This CDR3 is built from 14 residues. Unmatched junction bases numbered 3, after V lost 3 bases and J lost 2 bases. The germline V gene has CDR1 SGHRS and CDR2 YFSETQ. The CDR3 spells CASSSSGTTDTQYF. CDR3 coding DNA: TGCGCCAGCAGCTCAAGCGGGACCACAGATACGCAGTATTTT.

The chain carries TRBV25-1 and TRBJ1-3; a weak D match, TRBD1 (6 bases). CDR3 length: 16 residues. V dropped 4 bases and J dropped 0 bases, with 13 bases sitting between them. The germline V gene encodes CDR1 MGHDK and CDR2 SYGVNS. CDR3 region: CASSVSQGSSGNTIYF. CDR3 DNA: TGTGCCAGCAGTGTTTCCCAGGGGAGCTCTGGAAACACCATATATTTT.